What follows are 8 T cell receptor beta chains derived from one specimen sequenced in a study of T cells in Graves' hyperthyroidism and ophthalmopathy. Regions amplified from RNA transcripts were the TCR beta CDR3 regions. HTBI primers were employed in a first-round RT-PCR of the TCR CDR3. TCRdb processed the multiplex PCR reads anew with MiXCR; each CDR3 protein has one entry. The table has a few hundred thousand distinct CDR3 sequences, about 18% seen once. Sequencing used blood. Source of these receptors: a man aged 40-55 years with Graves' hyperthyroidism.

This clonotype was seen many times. This CDR3 reads CASSTGTGRGGDGYTF. CDR3 sequence (DNA): TGTGCCAGCAGCACCGGGACAGGGAGAGGGGGCGATGGCTACACCTTC. The genes are TRBV6-1 and TRBJ1-2; 9 bases are shared with TRBD1. The length of the CDR3 is 16 residues. Unmatched junction bases numbered 14, after V lost 6 bases and J lost 6 bases. The germline V gene has CDR1 MNHNS and CDR2 SASEGT.

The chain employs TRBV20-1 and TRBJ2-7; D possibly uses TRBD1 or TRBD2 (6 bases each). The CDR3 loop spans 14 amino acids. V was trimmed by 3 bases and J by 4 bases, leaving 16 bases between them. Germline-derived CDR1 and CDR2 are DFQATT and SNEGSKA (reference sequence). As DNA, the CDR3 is TGCAGTGCTAGGTCCGTTAGGGGGGTGTACGAGCAGTACTTC. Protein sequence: CSARSVRGVYEQYF.

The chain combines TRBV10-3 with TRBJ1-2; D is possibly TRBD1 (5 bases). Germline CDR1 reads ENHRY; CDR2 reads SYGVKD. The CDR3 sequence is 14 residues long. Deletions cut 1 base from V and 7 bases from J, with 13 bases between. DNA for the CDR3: TGTGCCATCAGTGAGTTCCAGGGAGGGTCTGGCTACACCTTC. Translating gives CAISEFQGGSGYTF.

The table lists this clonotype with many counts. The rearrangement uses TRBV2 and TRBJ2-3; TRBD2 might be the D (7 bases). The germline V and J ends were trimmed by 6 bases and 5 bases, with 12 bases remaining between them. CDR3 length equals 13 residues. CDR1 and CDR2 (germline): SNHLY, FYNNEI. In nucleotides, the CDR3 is TGTGCCAGCAGAGGGGGGGGGGAAGATACGCAGTATTTT. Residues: CASRGGGEDTQYF.

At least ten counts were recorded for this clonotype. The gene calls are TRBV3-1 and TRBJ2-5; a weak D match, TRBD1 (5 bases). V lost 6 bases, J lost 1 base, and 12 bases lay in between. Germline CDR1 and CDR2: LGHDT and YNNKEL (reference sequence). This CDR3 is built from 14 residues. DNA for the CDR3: TGTGCCAGCAGTCTGGGGCGGCTCCAAGAGACCCAGTACTTC. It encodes CASSLGRLQETQYF.

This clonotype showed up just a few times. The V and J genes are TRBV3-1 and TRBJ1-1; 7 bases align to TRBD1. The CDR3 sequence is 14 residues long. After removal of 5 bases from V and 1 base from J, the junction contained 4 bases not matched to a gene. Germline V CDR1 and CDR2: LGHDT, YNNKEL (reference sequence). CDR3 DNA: TGTGCCAGCAGCGGCAGGGACAGGAACACTGAAGCTTTCTTT. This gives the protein CASSGRDRNTEAFF. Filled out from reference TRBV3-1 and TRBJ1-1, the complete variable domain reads DTAVSQTPKYLVTQMGNDKSIKCEQNLGHDTMYWYKQDSKKFLKIMFSYNNKELIINETVPNRFSPKSPDKAHLNLHINSLELGDSAVYFCASSGRDRNTEAFFGQGTRLTVV.

The CDR3 coding sequence is TGTGCCAGCAGCTTATACGGGGCGAATGAGCAGTTCTTC. It encodes CASSLYGANEQFF. The chain is built from TRBV7-4 and TRBJ2-1; D may match TRBD1 or TRBD2 (5 bases each). The V end lost 2 bases, the J end lost 7 bases, and 9 bases lay between the germline ends. There are 13 residues in the CDR3. Germline V gene data show CDR1 as SGHVT and CDR2 as SQSDAQ. Together with reference TRBV7-4 and TRBJ2-1, the CDR3 gives the full variable domain: GAGVSQSPRYKVAKRGRDVALRCDSISGHVTLYWYRQTLGQGSEVLTYSQSDAQRDKSGRPSGRFSAERPERSVSTLKIQRTEQGDSAVYLCASSLYGANEQFFGPGTRLTVL.

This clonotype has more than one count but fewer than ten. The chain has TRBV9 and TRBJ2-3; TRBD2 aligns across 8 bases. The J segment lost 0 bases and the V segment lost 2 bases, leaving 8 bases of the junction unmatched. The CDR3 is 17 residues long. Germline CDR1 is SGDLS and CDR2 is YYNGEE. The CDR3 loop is CASSVALAGASTDTQYF. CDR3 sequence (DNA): TGTGCCAGCAGCGTCGCCCTAGCGGGTGCTAGCACAGATACGCAGTATTTT. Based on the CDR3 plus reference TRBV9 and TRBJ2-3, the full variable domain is DSGVTQTPKHLITATGQRVTLRCSPRSGDLSVYWYQQSLDQGLQFLIQYYNGEERAKGNILERFSAQQFPDLHSELNLSSLELGDSALYFCASSVALAGASTDTQYFGPGTRLTVL.